One and the same sample provided the 22 T cell receptor beta chains below, sequenced in a study of blood T cell repertoires in COVID-19. Only in-frame clones appear in the TCRdb table, and some are missing; sequencing was by immunoSEQ multiplex PCR. The sample includes some 490,000 clones, more than 85% of them seen just once. The specimen was PBMCs or T cells enriched from blood (not recorded which). These receptor sequences come from a woman aged 55-69 years who had recovered from COVID-19.

V usage is TRBV27 and J usage is TRBJ1-6; TRBD1 aligns across 9 bases. The CDR3 contains 14 residues. V was pared by 6 bases and J by 10 bases, with 7 bases of the junction left unmatched. In germline, CDR1 is MNHEY, CDR2 SMNVEV (reference sequence). CDR3 sequence: CASSLGQGLSPLHF. The CDR3 DNA sequence: TGTGCCAGCAGCCTGGGACAGGGACTATCACCCCTCCACTTT.

CDR3 bases: TGCAGCGTTTCGACTTACGACAAAAACATTCAGTACTTC. Translating it yields CSVSTYDKNIQYF. The chain carries TRBV29-1 and TRBJ2-4, with D unresolved. Between the trimmed V and J ends, which lost 5 bases and 3 bases, there was a span of 11 bases. The CDR3 is 13 residues long. Germline CDR1 and CDR2: SQVTM and ANQGSEA.

In its sample, this clone was seen once. DNA for the CDR3: TGCGCCAGCAGCCCGGGGGAGGGGGCTAACTATGGCTACACCTTC. Its translation is CASSPGEGANYGYTF. J is TRBJ1-2 and V is TRBV5-1, with TRBD1 as a possible D gene (6 bases). Germline values: CDR1 SGHRS, CDR2 YFSETQ. The CDR3 spans 15 residues. V lost 4 bases, J lost 0 bases, and 13 bases lay in between.

Here the CDR3 DNA reads TGCGCCAGCAGCTTGTTAGGGGACTATGGCTACACCTTC. Its translation is CASSLLGDYGYTF. The chain recombines TRBV5-1 with TRBJ1-2, with a possible D match to TRBD1 (5 bases). The CDR3 extends over 13 amino acids. From germline, CDR1 is SGHRS and CDR2 YFSETQ. V was trimmed by 1 base and J by 3 bases, leaving 7 bases between them.

V and J are TRBV7-2 and TRBJ2-5; D perhaps matches TRBD2 (6 bases). Germline CDR1 is SGHTA and CDR2 is FQGNSA. Deletions cut 7 bases from V and 1 base from J, with 10 bases between. This CDR3 is built from 13 residues. The CDR3 region has the DNA TGTGCCAGCAAGCACGGGGGCCAAGAGACCCAGTACTTC. Protein product: CASKHGGQETQYF.

This clone was seen just once. The rearrangement links TRBV11-2 to TRBJ1-2; D possibly corresponds to TRBD1 (5 bases). The CDR3 consists of 13 residues. The V end was cut by 2 bases, the J end by 6 bases, with 10 bases between. CDR1 and CDR2 (germline): SGHAT, FQNNGV. DNA of the CDR3: TGTGCCAGCAGCTTACAGGGAGGGAATGGCTACACCTTC. Protein product: CASSLQGGNGYTF.

This chain uses TRBV2 with TRBJ1-5, with D uncertain. V was pared by 6 bases and J by 9 bases, with 18 bases between. The CDR3 covers 14 residues. Germline lookup yields CDR1 SNHLY and CDR2 FYNNEI. The DNA of the CDR3 is TGTGCCAGCAGCGCCCCAGGTTCCGATGGGCCCCAGCATTTT. Protein product: CASSAPGSDGPQHF.

V usage is TRBV7-2 and J usage is TRBJ1-1, with 7 nucleotides matching TRBD1. The V gene's germline CDR1 is SGHTA and CDR2 FQGNSA. J was trimmed by 5 bases and V by 1 base; bases with no gene match: 1. The CDR3 covers 13 residues. This CDR3 reads CASSLVQGTEAFF. CDR3 in DNA: TGTGCCAGCAGCTTAGTACAGGGGACTGAAGCTTTCTTT.

This chain links TRBV4-1 with TRBJ2-3, with 11 nucleotides matching TRBD2. The germline V gene encodes CDR1 MGHRA and CDR2 YSYEKL. V lost 4 bases and J lost 6; bases outside the gene matches: 12. This CDR3 has 17 amino acids. The CDR3 nucleotides are TGCGCCAGCAGCCTCTCAGTAGTAGCGGGGGGGGAGGATACGCAGTATTTT. It yields the protein CASSLSVVAGGEDTQYF.

On this clone: Sequence at one end of the junction differs from germline and may be a read error. This rearrangement joins TRBV7-7 to TRBJ2-2; D is perhaps TRBD1 (5 bases). The CDR3 runs to 17 residues. Germline values: CDR1 SSHAT, CDR2 FNYEAQ (reference sequence). DNA for the CDR3: TGTGCTAGCAGCTTAGAGTGGGCGACAGCGAACACCGGGGAGCTGTTTTTT. It yields the protein CASSLEWATANTGELFF.

The chain is built from TRBV27 and TRBJ1-2, with TRBD1 as a possible D gene (5 bases). Trimming took off 0 bases at V and 7 bases at J, with 15 bases between the two ends. Germline V gene data show CDR1 as MNHEY and CDR2 as SMNVEV (reference sequence). CDR3 length: 15 residues. As DNA, the CDR3 is TGTGCCAGCAGTTTATCAGGCGGGACGGCGCCTGGCTACACCTTC. It is translated as CASSLSGGTAPGYTF.

J is TRBJ2-3 and V is TRBV12-5; TRBD2 agrees at 7 bases. This CDR3 has 16 amino acids. Germline V gene sequence: CDR1 LGHNT, CDR2 FRNRAP. After removal of 3 bases from V and 2 bases from J, the junction contained 8 bases not matched to a gene. The CDR3 protein is CASGFNLAAYTDTQYF. The CDR3 bases are TGTGCTAGTGGTTTCAATCTAGCGGCCTACACAGATACGCAGTATTTT.

The chain employs TRBV29-1 and TRBJ2-3; TRBD1 might be the D (5 bases). With 4 bases removed from V and 4 bases from J, the gap between germline ends came to 12 bases. Per the germline V gene, CDR1 is SQVTM and CDR2 is ANQGSEA. The CDR3 is 13 residues long. Written as DNA, the CDR3 is TGCAGCGTTGGTATAAGGGGATCAGATACGCAGTATTTT. Protein sequence: CSVGIRGSDTQYF.

The J gene is TRBJ1-5, the V gene TRBV19; D is undetermined. CDR3 length: 18 residues. Trimming cost V 8 bases and J 0 bases, with 23 bases left between them. Germline assignment: CDR1 LNHDA and CDR2 SQIVND (reference sequence). The CDR3 DNA reads TGTGCCAGTTCCTTGATGCAGGTATGGCAGTATAGCAATCAGCCCCAGCATTTT. This translates into CASSLMQVWQYSNQPQHF. Together with reference TRBV19 and TRBJ1-5, the CDR3 gives the full variable domain: DGGITQSPKYLFRKEGQNVTLSCEQNLNHDAMYWYRQDPGQGLRLIYYSQIVNDFQKGDIAEGYSVSREKKESFPLTVTSAQKNPTAFYLCASSLMQVWQYSNQPQHFGDGTRLSIL.

J is TRBJ1-1 and V is TRBV6-5, with D hard to call. The CDR3 spans 14 residues. V lost 6 bases, J lost 4 bases, and 15 bases lay in between. Germline assignment: CDR1 MNHEY and CDR2 SVGAGI. CDR3 region: CASSYDSGLTEAFF. CDR3 bases: TGTGCCAGCAGCTACGATTCGGGTCTCACTGAAGCTTTCTTT.

The chain joins TRBV24-1 to TRBJ2-2; D ambiguous. The CDR3 runs to 15 residues. V gave up 3 bases and J gave up 3 bases, with 10 bases separating them. Germline V gene lookup returns CDR1 KGHDR and CDR2 SFDVKD. CDR3 loop: CATSDTNSHTGELFF. In DNA, the CDR3 is TGTGCCACCAGTGATACAAACAGTCACACCGGGGAGCTGTTTTTT.

This rearrangement joins TRBV21-1 to TRBJ2-1; TRBD2 is the table's D call and was not checked against the DNA. TRBV21-1 is assigned pseudogene status. The CDR3 sequence is 16 residues long. CDR3 nucleotides: TGTGCCAGCAGCAAAGTGCGGGACTCTAGGCGCGATGAGCAGTTCTTC. Protein product: CASSKVRDSRRDEQFF.

The chain uses TRBV7-2 and TRBJ2-5; 10 bases map to TRBD2. CDR1 is SGHTA, CDR2 FQGNSA, per germline. The trim removed 3 bases at V and 6 bases at J, leaving 13 bases unmatched. The CDR3 runs to 17 residues. CDR3 loop: CASSFDLAGALPQTQYF. DNA of the CDR3: TGTGCCAGCAGCTTTGATCTAGCGGGGGCCCTCCCCCAGACCCAGTACTTC. Full variable domain (outside the CDR3, taken from reference TRBV7-2 and TRBJ2-5): GAGVSQSPSNKVTEKGKDVELRCDPISGHTALYWYRQSLGQGLEFLIYFQGNSAPDKSGLPSDRFSAERTGGSVSTLTIQRTQQEDSAVYLCASSFDLAGALPQTQYFGPGTRLLVL.

This rearrangement joins TRBV9 to TRBJ2-5; TRBD2 matches at 7 bases. This CDR3 has 17 amino acids. V shed 3 bases, J shed 0 bases, and the junction held 11 bases outside the gene matches. Germline V CDR1 and CDR2: SGDLS, YYNGEE. The chain's CDR3 is CASSGALGGTYQETQYF. The CDR3 coding sequence is TGTGCCAGCAGCGGTGCCCTGGGGGGGACGTACCAAGAGACCCAGTACTTC. Filled out from reference TRBV9 and TRBJ2-5, the complete variable domain reads DSGVTQTPKHLITATGQRVTLRCSPRSGDLSVYWYQQSLDQGLQFLIQYYNGEERAKGNILERFSAQQFPDLHSELNLSSLELGDSALYFCASSGALGGTYQETQYFGPGTRLLVL.

The V call is TRBV3-1 (or the pseudogene TRBV3-2), the J call TRBJ1-4, with 10 bases aligning to TRBD1. J was trimmed by 7 bases and V by 1 base; bases with no gene match: 0. The CDR3 runs 14 residues. Germline V CDR1 and CDR2: LGHDT, YNNKEL (reference sequence). The CDR3 region has the DNA TGTGCCAGCAGCCAAGGGGACAGGGGTGAAAAACTGTTTTTT. Amino acid sequence: CASSQGDRGEKLFF.

The genes are TRBV2 and TRBJ1-3, with TRBD1 matching 10 bases. This CDR3 contains 15 residues. CDR1 is SNHLY and CDR2 is FYNNEI in the germline V gene. Trimming took 4 bases from V and 1 from J; bases not matched to a gene: 1. The CDR3 nucleotides are TGTGCCAGCAGTGGGGACAGGGGTTCTGGAAACACCATATATTTT. It is translated as CASSGDRGSGNTIYF.

In this sample, this clone turned up a few times. This chain links TRBV6-4 with TRBJ1-5; the match to TRBD1 covers 9 bases. Germline lookup yields CDR1 MRHNA and CDR2 SNTAGT. This CDR3 contains 14 residues. With V trimmed by 6 bases and J by 6 bases, 6 bases remained unmatched. Here the CDR3 reads CASSPTGGGQPQHF. The CDR3 bases are TGTGCCAGCAGCCCCACAGGGGGCGGTCAGCCCCAGCATTTT.